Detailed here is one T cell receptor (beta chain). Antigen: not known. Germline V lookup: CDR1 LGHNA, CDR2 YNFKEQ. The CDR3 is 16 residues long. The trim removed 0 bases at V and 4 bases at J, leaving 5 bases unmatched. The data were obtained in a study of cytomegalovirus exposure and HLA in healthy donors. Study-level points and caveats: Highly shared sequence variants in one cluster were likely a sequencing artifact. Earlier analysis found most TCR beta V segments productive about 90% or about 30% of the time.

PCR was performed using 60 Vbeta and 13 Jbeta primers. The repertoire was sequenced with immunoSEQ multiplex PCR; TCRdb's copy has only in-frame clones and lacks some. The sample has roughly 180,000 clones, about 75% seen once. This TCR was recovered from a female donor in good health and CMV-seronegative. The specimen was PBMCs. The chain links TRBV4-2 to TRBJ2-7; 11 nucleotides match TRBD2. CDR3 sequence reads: CASSQELAGELYEQYF. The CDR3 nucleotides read TGTGCCAGCAGCCAAGAACTAGCGGGAGAGCTGTACGAGCAGTACTTC.